The 23 T cell receptor beta chains below come from one sample, sequenced in a study of blood T cell repertoires in COVID-19. TCRdb keeps only in-frame clones here, not all; method: immunoSEQ multiplex PCR. Of 95,000 to 150,000 clones in the sample, around 90% were seen once. Sequenced sample: peripheral blood. Every receptor here comes from a human donor in a cohort sampled during active COVID-19.

The rearrangement joins TRBV19 to TRBJ1-1; 8 positions agree with TRBD1. The V segment lost 10 bases and the J segment 0 bases; nucleotides outside the gene matches: 10. Germline CDR1 LNHDA, CDR2 SQIVND (reference sequence). There are 15 residues in the CDR3. In nucleotides, the CDR3 is TGTGCCATACACCGACAGGGGTGGATGAACACTGAAGCTTTCTTT. Protein product: CAIHRQGWMNTEAFF.

The J gene is TRBJ2-5, the V gene TRBV6-5; 8 positions agree with TRBD2. Germline V lookup: CDR1 MNHEY, CDR2 SVGAGI. The junction had 5 bases not matched to a gene; V was cut back by 6 bases and J by 5 bases. CDR3 size: 13 residues. The chain's CDR3 is CASRSGSLETQYF. CDR3 DNA sequence: TGTGCCAGCAGAAGCGGGAGCTTGGAGACCCAGTACTTC.

The chain combines TRBV29-1 with TRBJ2-3, with 12 bases matching TRBD1. The CDR3 runs to 17 residues. Germline assignment: CDR1 SQVTM and CDR2 ANQGSEA. With V trimmed by 5 bases and J by 4 bases, 13 bases remained unmatched. The CDR3 region has the DNA TGCAGCGTTACCCACCTGGGGACAGGGGGCATCGCAGATACGCAGTATTTT. Translated: CSVTHLGTGGIADTQYF.

This chain uses TRBV27 with TRBJ1-6; D not resolved. CDR3 length: 14 residues. V was shortened by 3 bases and J by 9 bases, with 12 bases between the two germline ends. Germline-derived CDR1 and CDR2 are MNHEY and SMNVEV (reference sequence). The CDR3 region has the DNA TGTGCCAGCAGTTTTACCCCTGGCGGTTCACCCCTCCACTTT. This translates into CASSFTPGGSPLHF.

The chain is built from TRBV15 and TRBJ2-3; the match to TRBD2 covers 7 bases. Germline CDR1 and CDR2: LNHNV and YYDKDF (reference sequence). Trimming removed 0 bases from V and 0 bases from J; junction bases left unmatched: 3. The CDR3 contains 16 residues. The CDR3 coding sequence is TGTGCCACCAGCAGAGATTTAGCGGGTAGCACAGATACGCAGTATTTT. It specifies CATSRDLAGSTDTQYF.

The chain links TRBV5-1 to TRBJ1-4; perhaps TRBD1 as D (5 bases). This CDR3 spans 16 amino acids. With 3 bases removed from V and 7 bases from J, the gap between germline ends came to 19 bases. Germline V gives CDR1 SGHRS, CDR2 YFSETQ. The CDR3 region is CASSSGPGGRGEKLFF. CDR3 nucleotides: TGCGCCAGCAGCTCAGGTCCGGGGGGAAGGGGTGAAAAACTGTTTTTT.

This chain connects TRBV2 to TRBJ2-7, with 14 bases fitting TRBD2. The CDR3 loop spans 15 amino acids. Trimming removed 10 bases from V and 5 bases from J; junction bases left unmatched: 10. CDR1 and CDR2 (germline): SNHLY, FYNNEI. This chain's CDR3 is CAIRLAGGPYHEQYF. The CDR3 DNA sequence: TGTGCCATAAGACTAGCGGGAGGGCCTTACCACGAGCAGTACTTC.

The chain couples TRBV19 to TRBJ2-7; 8 bases match TRBD1. Germline-derived CDR1 and CDR2 are LNHDA and SQIVND (reference sequence). The CDR3 loop spans 13 amino acids. V was clipped by 5 bases and J by 3 bases; unmatched bases: 3. In DNA form, the CDR3 reads TGTGCCAGTAGTGTCGACAGGGGCTACGAGCAGTACTTC. Translating it yields CASSVDRGYEQYF.

This clone has just one count. The identical CDR3 is also encoded by other nucleotide sequences in the sample. This sequence joins TRBV5-4 and TRBJ2-3, with TRBD2 as a possible D gene (5 bases). The V end was cut by 0 bases, the J end by 0 bases, with 14 bases between. Germline CDR1 is SGHNT and CDR2 is YYREEE (reference sequence). The CDR3 length is 17 residues. CDR3 in DNA: TGTGCCAGCAGCTTGGCTTCGGGGAGACCTAGCACAGATACGCAGTATTTT. It is translated as CASSLASGRPSTDTQYF.

V usage is TRBV6-5 and J usage is TRBJ1-1; D might be TRBD1 (5 bases). The CDR3 consists of 14 residues. Trimming cost V 4 bases and J 1 base, with 10 bases left between them. Germline CDR1 reads MNHEY; CDR2 reads SVGAGI. The DNA for the CDR3 is TGTGCCAGCAGTTGGGGGGGAGGGAACACTGAAGCTTTCTTT. Translated, it gives CASSWGGGNTEAFF.

The chain employs TRBV18 and TRBJ1-1; no clear D gene. CDR3 length equals 14 residues. CDR1 is KGHSH and CDR2 is LQKENI in the germline V gene. V dropped 1 base and J dropped 1 base, with 7 bases sitting between them. CDR3 protein: CASSPLSSNTEAFF. CDR3 coding DNA: TGTGCCAGCTCACCACTATCCTCGAACACTGAAGCTTTCTTT.

The chain joins TRBV5-1 to TRBJ2-2, with 7 bases lining up with TRBD2. CDR3 size: 16 residues. Germline CDR1 reads SGHRS; CDR2 reads YFSETQ. V was pared by 4 bases and J by 0 bases, with 6 bases of the junction left unmatched. The CDR3 bases are TGCGCCAGCAGCCGGGGGGACTCACCGAACACCGGGGAGCTGTTTTTT. Protein: CASSRGDSPNTGELFF.

The chain combines TRBV5-6 with TRBJ1-1; tentatively, D is TRBD1 (5 bases). This CDR3 comprises 14 residues. Per the germline V gene, CDR1 is SGHDT and CDR2 is YYEEEE. The V and J ends lost 0 bases and 4 bases respectively, with 10 bases between them. Here the CDR3 DNA reads TGTGCCAGCAGCTTGGTAGGGGTGGGCACTGAAGCTTTCTTT. Encoded protein: CASSLVGVGTEAFF.

The rearrangement uses TRBV5-6 and TRBJ2-5; TRBD1 aligns across 9 bases. The CDR3 is 16 residues long. CDR1 and CDR2 (germline): SGHDT, YYEEEE. V trimming: 4 bases; J trimming: 4 bases; junction bases outside the gene matches: 11. The CDR3 loop reads CASSRTGEGGLETQYF. The CDR3 DNA sequence: TGTGCCAGCAGCAGGACAGGGGAGGGGGGTTTAGAGACCCAGTACTTC.

The rearrangement links TRBV5-4 to TRBJ1-2, with D possibly being TRBD1 (5 bases). Germline CDR1 and CDR2: SGHNT and YYREEE (reference sequence). V gave up 3 bases and J gave up 2 bases, with 14 bases separating them. The CDR3 is 15 amino acids. The CDR3 protein is CASSSSTQGNYGYTF. The CDR3 DNA reads as TGTGCCAGCAGCTCGAGCACCCAGGGAAACTATGGCTACACCTTC.

V is TRBV18 and J is TRBJ2-2; the match to TRBD1 covers 7 bases. Germline V gene lookup returns CDR1 KGHSH and CDR2 LQKENI. CDR3 length: 18 amino acids. Unmatched junction bases numbered 9, after V lost 2 bases and J lost 0 bases. Here the CDR3 reads CASSPRGTGTANTGELFF. CDR3 DNA: TGTGCCAGCTCACCAAGGGGAACCGGGACAGCGAACACCGGGGAGCTGTTTTTT.

The chain couples TRBV14 to TRBJ1-3, with a possible D match to TRBD1 (5 bases). The germline V gene has CDR1 SGHDN and CDR2 FVKESK. V dropped 0 bases and J dropped 2 bases, with 14 bases sitting between them. The CDR3 runs 17 residues. CDR3 region: CASSQDKHRPPGNTIYF. CDR3 DNA: TGTGCCAGCAGCCAAGACAAGCACAGGCCCCCTGGAAACACCATATATTTT.

The chain employs TRBV7-8 and TRBJ2-5; no clear D gene. Trimming removed 5 bases from V and 5 bases from J, with 9 bases in between. Germline values: CDR1 SGHVS, CDR2 FQNEAQ. CDR3 length: 12 amino acids. In nucleotides, the CDR3 is TGTGCCAGCAGCCCTAGTATTGAGACCCAGTACTTC. This gives the protein CASSPSIETQYF.

In DNA form, the CDR3 reads TGTGCCAGCAGCTTGACGTACAGGGGAGATACGCAGTATTTT. It translates to CASSLTYRGDTQYF. The chain uses TRBV7-2 and TRBJ2-3, with 7 bases that match TRBD1. V was pared by 3 bases and J by 5 bases, with 5 bases of the junction left unmatched. Germline V gene lookup returns CDR1 SGHTA and CDR2 FQGNSA. This CDR3 has 14 residues.

The chain carries TRBV28 and TRBJ1-5, with 10 bases lining up with TRBD1. The germline gives CDR1 MDHEN, CDR2 SYDVKM. J was trimmed by 4 bases and V by 7 bases; bases with no gene match: 4. CDR3 length: 14 amino acids. CDR3 sequence (DNA): TGTGCCAGCACCCCGGGACAGGGGAATCAGCCCCAGCATTTT. Protein: CASTPGQGNQPQHF.

The chain employs TRBV27 and TRBJ1-5; D may be TRBD1 (5 bases). Germline CDR1 and CDR2: MNHEY and SMNVEV (reference sequence). V lost 5 bases to trimming and J lost 2 bases, with 13 bases between them. The CDR3 totals 15 residues. The CDR3 protein is CASSPPGYGNQPQHF. The CDR3 DNA reads as TGTGCCAGCAGTCCCCCAGGGTACGGCAATCAGCCCCAGCATTTT.

The chain couples TRBV15 to TRBJ2-5, with TRBD2 matching 7 bases. CDR3 size: 15 residues. CDR1 is LNHNV and CDR2 is YYDKDF in the germline V gene (reference sequence). Germline trimming cut 0 bases from V and 5 bases from J; bases unmatched to any gene: 6. The DNA of the CDR3 is TGTGCCACCAGCAGAGAATGGGGGGGACGGGAGACCCAGTACTTC. Amino acids: CATSREWGGRETQYF.

This clone was counted only a few times. This sequence joins TRBV3-1 (or the pseudogene TRBV3-2) and TRBJ2-5; D is unresolved. Trimming removed 0 bases at V and 3 bases at J, with 11 bases between. CDR1 is LGHDT and CDR2 is YNNKEL in the germline V gene (reference sequence). The CDR3 length is 15 residues. CDR3 DNA sequence: TGTGCCAGCAGCCAAGACCGGAGATGGGAAGAGACCCAGTACTTC. Its protein product is CASSQDRRWEETQYF.